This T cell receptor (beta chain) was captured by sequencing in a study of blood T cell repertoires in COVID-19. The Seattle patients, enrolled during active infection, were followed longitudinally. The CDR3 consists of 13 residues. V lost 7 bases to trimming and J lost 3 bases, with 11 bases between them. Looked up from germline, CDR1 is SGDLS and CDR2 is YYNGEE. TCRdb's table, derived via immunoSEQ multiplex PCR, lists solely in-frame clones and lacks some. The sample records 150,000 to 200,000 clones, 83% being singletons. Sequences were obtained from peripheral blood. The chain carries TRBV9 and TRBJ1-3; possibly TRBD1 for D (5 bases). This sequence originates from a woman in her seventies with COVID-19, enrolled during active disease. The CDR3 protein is CASLGGDGNTIYF. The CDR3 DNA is TGTGCCAGCCTGGGGGGTGATGGAAACACCATATATTTT.